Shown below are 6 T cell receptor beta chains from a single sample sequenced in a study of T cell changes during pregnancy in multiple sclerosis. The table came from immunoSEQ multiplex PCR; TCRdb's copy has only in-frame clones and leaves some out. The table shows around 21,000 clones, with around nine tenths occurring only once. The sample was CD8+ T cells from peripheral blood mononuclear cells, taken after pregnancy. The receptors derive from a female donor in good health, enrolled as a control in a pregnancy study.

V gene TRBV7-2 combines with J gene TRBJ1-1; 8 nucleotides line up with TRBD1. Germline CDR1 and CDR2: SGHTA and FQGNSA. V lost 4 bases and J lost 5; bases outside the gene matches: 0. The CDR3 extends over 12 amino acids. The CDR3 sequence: CASSWTGTEAFF. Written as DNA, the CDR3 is TGTGCCAGCAGCTGGACAGGGACTGAAGCTTTCTTT.

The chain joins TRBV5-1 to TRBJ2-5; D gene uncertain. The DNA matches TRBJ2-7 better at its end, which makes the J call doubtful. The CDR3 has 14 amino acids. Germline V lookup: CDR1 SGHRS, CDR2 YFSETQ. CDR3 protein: CASSLAEDPYEQYF. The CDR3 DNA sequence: TGCGCCAGCAGCTTGGCCGAGGATCCCTACGAGCAGTACTTC.

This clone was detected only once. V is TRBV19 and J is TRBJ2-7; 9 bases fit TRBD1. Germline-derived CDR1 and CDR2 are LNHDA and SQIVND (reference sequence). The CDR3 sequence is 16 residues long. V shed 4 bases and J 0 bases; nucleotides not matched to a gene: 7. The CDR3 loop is CASSKRTGANSYEQYF. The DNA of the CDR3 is TGTGCCAGTAGTAAACGGACAGGGGCGAACTCCTACGAGCAGTACTTC.

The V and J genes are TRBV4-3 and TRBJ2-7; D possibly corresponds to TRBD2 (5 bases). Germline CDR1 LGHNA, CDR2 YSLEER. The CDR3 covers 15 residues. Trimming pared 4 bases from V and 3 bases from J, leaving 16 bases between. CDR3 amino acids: CASSLREGNFYEQYF. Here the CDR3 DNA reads TGCGCCAGCAGCCTACGGGAAGGGAACTTCTACGAGCAGTACTTC.

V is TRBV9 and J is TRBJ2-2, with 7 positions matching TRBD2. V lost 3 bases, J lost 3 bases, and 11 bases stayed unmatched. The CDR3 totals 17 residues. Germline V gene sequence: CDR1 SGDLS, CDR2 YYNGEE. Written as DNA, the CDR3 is TGTGCCAGCAGCGGAAGCTCTAGCGGTCAATACACCGGGGAGCTGTTTTTT. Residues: CASSGSSSGQYTGELFF. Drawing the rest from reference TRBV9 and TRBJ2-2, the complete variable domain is DSGVTQTPKHLITATGQRVTLRCSPRSGDLSVYWYQQSLDQGLQFLIQYYNGEERAKGNILERFSAQQFPDLHSELNLSSLELGDSALYFCASSGSSSGQYTGELFFGEGSRLTVL.

CDR3 amino acids: CASSSSAGTGLAFF. CDR3 in DNA: TGTGCCAGCAGCTCCTCGGCCGGGACAGGGCTGGCTTTCTTT. The V and J genes are TRBV6-1 and TRBJ1-1; 9 nucleotides agree with TRBD1. CDR1 is MNHNS and CDR2 is SASEGT in the germline V gene. The CDR3 has 14 residues. With 6 bases clipped from V and 11 bases from J, the junction kept 13 bases outside the gene matches.